The T cell receptor beta chain described here comes from a study of response to subunit inactivated influenza vaccine. The V segment lost 6 bases and the J segment 5 bases; nucleotides outside the gene matches: 2. Germline V gene sequence: CDR1 SGHRS, CDR2 YFSETQ. The CDR3 length is 12 residues. TCRdb re-analysed the RT-PCR reads in MiXCR, keeping a single row per CDR3 protein. The table lists 500,000 to 600,000 distinct CDR3 sequences, approximately 10% of them singletons. The data were also submitted as part of a second study, on T cells expressing NK-cell markers. That source notes: Generation of TCR beta cDNA was performed by 5'RACE template switching incorporating UMIs. Also leading the CD3+CD56-NKG2C+ fraction in a handful of donors were these clonotypes.

V usage is TRBV5-1 and J usage is TRBJ2-3; TRBD1 aligns across 8 bases. The TCR sequence derives from a man aged 50-59 years who received an inactivated influenza vaccine. This material consisted of PBMCs from blood, taken on the day of vaccination. The DNA for the CDR3 is TGCGCCAGCAACAGGGGGAAAGATACGCAGTATTTT. Translation: CASNRGKDTQYF.